Here is one TCR beta chain with its context. Antigen specificity is unknown. Using unique molecular identifiers, the investigators prepared the TCRbeta library. TCRdb re-called the PCR reads through MiXCR, storing one row per CDR3 protein. This sample has about 830,000 distinct CDR3 sequences, with 16% found just once. The data were taken from a study of T-cell reconstitution after alpha-beta-depleted transplantation in children. V shed 6 bases, J shed 2 bases, and the junction held 9 bases outside the gene matches. Germline CDR1 reads LNHDA; CDR2 reads SQIVND (reference sequence). The CDR3 is 16 residues long. Study-level findings and limits: Several hundred rapidly expanded clones from non-depleted graft cells reportedly supplied alpha-beta T cells about two months post-transplant. Most T-cell counts and diversity one year after the transplant came from T cells that were newly produced. Recipient T cells and thymic progenitors that survived were the source of the high TCRbeta diversity seen at day 60 in some patients.

The TCR comes from a male patient younger than 18 who had a stem cell transplant for acute lymphoblastic leukemia, so the T cells may come from the graft donor. The rearrangement links TRBV19 to TRBJ2-5, with TRBD2 identical over 10 bases. Specimen: PBMCs, mostly from graft donor cells, collected 360 days after TCRalphabeta/CD19-depleted stem cell transplant. This chain's CDR3 is CASRGYGTSVQETQYF. The CDR3 DNA is TGTGCCAGTAGGGGATACGGGACTAGCGTACAAGAGACCCAGTACTTC. Combining the CDR3 with reference TRBV19 and TRBJ2-5 gives the whole variable domain DGGITQSPKYLFRKEGQNVTLSCEQNLNHDAMYWYRQDPGQGLRLIYYSQIVNDFQKGDIAEGYSVSREKKESFPLTVTSAQKNPTAFYLCASRGYGTSVQETQYFGPGTRLLVL.